The clone carrying this T cell receptor (beta chain) has a handful of counts. Its antigen remains unknown. With 0 bases removed from V and 7 bases from J, the gap between germline ends came to 15 bases. Germline CDR1 reads SQVTM; CDR2 reads ANQGSEA. The CDR3 is made up of 14 amino acids. Blood was collected once per donor into heparin, averaging approximately 0.12 L. Populations obtained by sorting all exceeded 98% purity. These data come from a study of beta chain features in type 1 diabetes. The sequenced template was cDNA made from the entire isolated RNA. The data were produced by immunoSEQ multiplex PCR, yet TCRdb's version contains in-frame clones alone and is incomplete. This sample yields approximately 140,000 clones, of which 7% to 10% are seen a single time; 0.65% to 0.75% belongs to the top ten. Findings and limits, study-wide: Moderate but significant shortening of TCRB CDR3s was recorded in all four CD4+ subsets from Type 1 diabetes patients.

Material: central memory CD4+ T cells from blood. The chain links TRBV29-1 to TRBJ1-1, with D possibly being TRBD1 (6 bases). The TCR comes from a man aged 25-40 years with type 1 diabetes. The CDR3 is CSVEDLGGRLEAFF. The CDR3 nucleotides read TGCAGCGTTGAAGATCTAGGGGGTAGGCTTGAAGCTTTCTTT.